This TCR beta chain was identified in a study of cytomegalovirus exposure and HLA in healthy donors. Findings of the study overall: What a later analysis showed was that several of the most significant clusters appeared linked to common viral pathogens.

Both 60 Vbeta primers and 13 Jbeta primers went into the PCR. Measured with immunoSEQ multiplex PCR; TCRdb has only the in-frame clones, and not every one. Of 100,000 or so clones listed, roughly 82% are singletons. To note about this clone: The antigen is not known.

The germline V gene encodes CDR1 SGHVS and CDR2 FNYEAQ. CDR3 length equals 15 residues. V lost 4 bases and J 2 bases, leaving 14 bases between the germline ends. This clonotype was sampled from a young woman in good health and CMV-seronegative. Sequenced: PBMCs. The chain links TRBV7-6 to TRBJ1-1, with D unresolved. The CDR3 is CASSSEHGPNTEAFF. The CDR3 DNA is TGTGCCAGCAGCTCAGAACATGGGCCTAACACTGAAGCTTTCTTT.